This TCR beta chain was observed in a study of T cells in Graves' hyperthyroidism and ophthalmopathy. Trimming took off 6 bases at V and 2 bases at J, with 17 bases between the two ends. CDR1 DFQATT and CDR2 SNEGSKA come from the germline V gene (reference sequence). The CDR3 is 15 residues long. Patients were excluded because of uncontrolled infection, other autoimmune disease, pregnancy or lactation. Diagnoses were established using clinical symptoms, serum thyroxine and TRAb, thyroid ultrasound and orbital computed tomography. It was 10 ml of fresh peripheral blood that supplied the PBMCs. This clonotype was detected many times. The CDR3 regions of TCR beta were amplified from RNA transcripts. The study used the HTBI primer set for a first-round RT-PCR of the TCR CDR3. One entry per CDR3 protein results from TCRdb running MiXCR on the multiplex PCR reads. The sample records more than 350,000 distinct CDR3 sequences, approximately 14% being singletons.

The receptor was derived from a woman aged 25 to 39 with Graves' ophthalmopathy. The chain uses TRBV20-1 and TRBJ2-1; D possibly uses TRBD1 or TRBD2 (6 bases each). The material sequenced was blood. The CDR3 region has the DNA TGCAGTGCCTCCCGAGGGGGAGGCACCTACAATGAGCAGTTCTTC. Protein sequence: CSASRGGGTYNEQFF.